A selection of T cell receptor beta chains follows, all from one sample in a study of memory CD4+ T cells and cytomegalovirus serostatus. This table comes from immunoSEQ multiplex PCR, and its TCRdb copy is limited to in-frame clones, with some not included. The profile covers about 57,000 clones, with around 80% appearing a single time and less than 0.9% taken by the ten largest. The sample taken for sequencing was memory CD4+ T cells from blood. The receptors stem from an adult in good health and CMV-seronegative. CDR3s include the opening cysteine and the closing phenylalanine or tryptophan. The order of the fields is V gene, D gene, clone size, J gene, CDR3 protein, CDR3 DNA. A D gene is named only where the DNA matches it firmly. Clone size, where shown, is once, few, many, or a class for clones that have expanded.

TRBV30	.	once	TRBJ1-4	CAWSVSPRSEKLFF	TGTGCCTGGAGTGTAAGTCCGCGTAGTGAAAAACTGTTTTTT
TRBV2	.	.	TRBJ1-1	CASSQQGPGSANTEAFF	TGTGCCAGCAGCCAGCAGGGACCCGGGTCAGCCAACACTGAAGCTTTCTTT
TRBV19	.	.	TRBJ1-2	CASSTGANYGYTF	TGTGCCAGTAGTACAGGGGCGAACTATGGCTACACCTTC
TRBV5-6	.	.	TRBJ2-3	CASSPITGDTQYF	TGTGCCAGCAGCCCTATTACGGGAGATACGCAGTATTTT
TRBV4-1	.	.	TRBJ1-1	CASSQDNLGRGNTEAFF	TGCGCCAGCAGCCAAGATAATCTGGGCAGGGGGAACACTGAAGCTTTCTTT
TRBV29-1	TRBD1	.	TRBJ2-7	CSAGQNYYEQYF	TGCAGCGCGGGACAGAATTACTACGAGCAGTACTTC
TRBV7-3	.	.	TRBJ2-5	CASSPGGPEKETQYF	TGTGCCAGCAGCCCTGGTGGACCCGAAAAGGAGACCCAGTACTTC
TRBV11-3	TRBD1	.	TRBJ2-1	CASSPRDRAGNEQFF	TGTGCCAGCAGCCCTAGGGACAGGGCCGGCAATGAGCAGTTCTTC
TRBV4-2	.	.	TRBJ2-3	CASSQGGGTDTQYF	TGTGCCAGCAGCCAAGGGGGGGGCACAGATACGCAGTATTTT
TRBV7-9	.	.	TRBJ1-1	CASSPDRSTEAFF	TGTGCCAGCAGTCCTGACAGGTCTACTGAAGCTTTCTTT
TRBV28	.	.	TRBJ2-3	CASYPAGSRDTQYF	TGTGCCAGCTATCCGGCTGGGAGTCGAGATACGCAGTATTTT
TRBV6-5	.	.	TRBJ1-2	CASRNPDSVLYGYTF	TGTGCCAGCAGAAACCCCGACTCCGTGTTATATGGCTACACCTTC
TRBV18	TRBD1	.	TRBJ1-5	CASSPGTGGNQPQHF	TGTGCCAGCTCCCCCGGGACAGGGGGCAATCAGCCCCAGCATTTT
TRBV5-6	.	.	TRBJ2-2	CASSLGQLSGELFF	TGTGCCAGCAGCTTGGGCCAGCTTTCCGGGGAGCTGTTTTTT